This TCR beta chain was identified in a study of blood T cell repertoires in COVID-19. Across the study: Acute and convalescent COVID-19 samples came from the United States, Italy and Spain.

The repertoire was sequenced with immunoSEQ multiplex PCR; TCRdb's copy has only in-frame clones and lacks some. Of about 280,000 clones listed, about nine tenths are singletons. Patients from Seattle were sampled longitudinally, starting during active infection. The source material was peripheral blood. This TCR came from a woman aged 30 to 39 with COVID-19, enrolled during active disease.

CDR3: CASSPGPGTGGREKLFF. The CDR3 DNA follows: TGTGCCAGCAGCCCTGGTCCCGGGACAGGGGGCCGAGAAAAACTGTTTTTT. V usage is TRBV3-1 (or the pseudogene TRBV3-2) and J usage is TRBJ1-4, with 12 bases identical to TRBD1. CDR3 length: 17 residues. The trim removed 4 bases at V and 8 bases at J, leaving 11 bases unmatched. Per germline, CDR1 LGHDT and CDR2 YNNKEL (reference sequence).